The source of this TCR beta chain is a study of HIV-infected patients and healthy controls (dated by TCRdb to the mid-2010s). Regarding the study in general: After three months of therapy, CD4 counts in most of the 16 patients increased to a modest but significant degree while remaining below normal ranges. CD8 counts did not change consistently during early therapy, while the CD4:CD8 ratio increased slightly. An undetectable viral load was attained by 11 of 16 patients by the second bleed and by all patients after a further year of therapy. Patients exhibited no overall T-cell lymphocytopenia, and total CDR3 counts per chain were not significantly different from those of controls. The question the study tested was whether immune perturbation and reconstitution could be captured by deep TCR repertoire sequencing of small blood samples from HIV patients. Here is what the overall study found, with its caveats: Eight alpha and eight beta V genes showed significantly different mean usage between HIV-infected patients and controls. Roughly threefold more distinct CDR3s and higher Shannon diversity were observed in healthy control repertoires than in untreated HIV+ repertoires. Processing was restricted to sixteen HIV-infected individuals, which the authors judged to be a major constraint on the generalizability of the findings. Differing numbers of distinct sequences in patients and controls hindered comparison, and size-matching assigned excessive weight to rare events in the HIV-infected data. HLA typing of donors was not performed in the study. More CDR3s were shared between individuals among healthy controls than among HIV+ patients, as measured by Jaccard index and by the count of highly shared sequences. In size-matched repertoire data, the apparent post-therapy recovery of the Gini index in HIV-infected patients was not replicated. Slight age and sex profile differences between the study cohorts did not explain the observed diversity differences. The pairing of alpha and beta chains was not determined in the samples. The use of whole blood limited sequencing depth and precluded separation of the dynamics of distinct T-cell subpopulations. MAIT cell alpha-chain CDR3s were found at high frequency in healthy controls but were severely depleted in HIV+ repertoires. Most CMV-associated CDR3s became more frequent during therapy, although their change was not significant, whereas HIV-associated CDR3s showed a significant decrease in frequency. HIV-infected repertoires had significantly higher mean Gini indices than controls, possibly reflecting oligoclonality.

Since whole blood was used without any cell fractionation, the repertoire reflected all peripheral T cells in unsorted form. For RNA extraction, an approximately 2.3 ml sample of peripheral blood was drawn into Tempus tubes. HIV-infected adults not yet given antiretroviral therapy and scheduled to start treatment were recruited, and the first sixteen eligible patients underwent processing. Patients were deemed ineligible for enrollment if they had febrile or AIDS-related illness, tumors, hepatitis B or C coinfection, immunomodulatory therapy, recent vaccination or treatment interruptions. The TURBO-DNase kit was used to remove leftover genomic DNA, and GLOBINclear was used to deplete globin mRNA. Pretreatment blood from HIV-infected patients was collected just before antiretroviral therapy was started. 400 to 550 ng RNA was reverse transcribed with SuperScript III using primers against the alpha and beta constant regions. Separate alpha and beta chain libraries were made by chain-specific third strand synthesis with multiplexing indices. The protocol used a single primer pair to amplify all rearrangements within a chain, which avoided primer bias, and attached molecular barcodes to each cDNA molecule. The SP2 sequencing primer site and a random hexamer were carried on a 5' RACE adapter, to which purified cDNA was joined by T4 RNA Ligase 1. Second strand synthesis was performed with Phusion polymerase and primed from the SP2 site, and slow temperature ramps were applied to favor optimal annealing. Two random hexamer sequences, both added before amplification and joined together, made up the 12-nucleotide barcode of each molecule. P5 and P7 adapter elements plus a second index were added in a short first PCR, which was followed by an approximately 21-cycle amplification PCR with P5s and P7 primers. The libraries went through 27 PCR cycles in total, were quantified on a Qubit, were sized on a Bioanalyzer, and were diluted to approximately 3.6 nM. Normalized libraries were sequenced on an Illumina MiSeq with 2 x 250 paired-end kits. MinElute columns were the means by which the reverse transcription reactions were cleaned up, and the reactions were eluted into approximately 9.2 ul Tris-Cl. A 1:1 ratio of AMPure XP beads was used to clean the adapter ligations after they had run for approximately 21 hours at 16 degrees C. The original methods were these. A modified Decombinator that output V, J, insert and barcode information was used to process the demultiplexed FASTQ files. Sequences that shared a barcode but differed from the dominant sequence were treated as errors and discarded, and barcodes were clustered at Levenshtein distance 3 and counted to estimate the original cDNA molecules. The R packages ineq, vegan, igraph and RCytoscape were used for downstream analyses, with IMGT nomenclature and CDR3 definitions applied. V gene usage was computed over distinct sequences, each TCR counted once to avoid skew from clonal expansion. Unique CDR3 amino acid sequences within a donor were connected in similarity networks whenever two sequences differed by a single Levenshtein edit. The authors compiled published HIV-specific CDR3s (around 88 alpha, 550 to 800 beta) and CMV-specific CDR3s (roughly twelve alpha, a few hundred beta) and searched for them in the repertoires. It was shown by random subsampling to size-matched repertoires that the decreased diversity of patients was not caused by their lower sequence numbers. TCRdb itself trimmed the public reads at Q25 with fastp, ran MiXCR and retained productive beta chains. Every CDR3 protein is listed once, alongside the most common genes and DNA of its rows. These V and J calls rely on TCRdb rather than the paper's analysis. The sample table contains some 5,500 distinct CDR3 sequences; only one count was recorded for more than 8% of them. The ten largest clones take up roughly 21% of the sample.

This clonotype was detected many times. What antigen it recognizes has not been identified. One base away there is no much larger clone; base qualities are not given. V sheds 3 bases and J sheds 8 bases, leaving 5 bases between their ends. For CDR1 and CDR2, the germline V gene lists MGHRA and YSYEKL. From cysteine to phenylalanine, the CDR3 is 12 amino acids long. The kept DNA is CDR3 alone, 36 bases in frame from the first base. The source was blood, collected before antiretroviral therapy. This receptor chain uses TRBV4-1 and TRBJ1-6, with the D gene uncertain. This TCR derives from an adult with HIV infection. The DNA sequence is given as TGCGCCAGCAGCCACCCCTATTCACCCCTCCACTTT. The resulting protein is CASSHPYSPLHF.